This is a list of T cell receptor beta chains from one sample in a study of immune cell composition in non-small cell lung cancer. Here immunoSEQ multiplex PCR was the method, and the copy in TCRdb shows in-frame clones only, minus some. Of more than 8,500 clones listed, around 67% were seen once; the top ten hold 23%. Sequenced input: non-adjacent lung tissue. The receptors were sampled from a human donor with non-small cell lung cancer. The CDR3 runs from the conserved cysteine through the conserved F or W. D genes are given only for firm matches. The listing skips clone size in some rows; elsewhere it reads once, few, many or a size class.

>TRBJ1-5|few|TRBD1|TRBV23-1|19
TGCGCCAGCAGTTGGACAGGGGGCGGATTGTTACGTTGCAATCAGCCCCAGCATTTT
CASSWTGGGLLRCNQPQHF
>TRBJ2-5|.|.|TRBV11-2|13
TGTGCCAGCAGCTTAGACCTCCAAGAGACCCAGTACTTC
CASSLDLQETQYF
>TRBJ2-7|few|.|TRBV10-2|14
TGCGCCAGCAGTGACCCCCTGCACGGCTACGAGCAGTACTTC
CASSDPLHGYEQYF
>TRBJ2-6|.|.|TRBV7-2|16
TGTGCCAGCAGCTTAGGGCCCGGGGCTGGGGCCAACGTCCTGACTTTC
CASSLGPGAGANVLTF
>TRBJ2-2|.|.|TRBV2|15
TGTGCCAGCAACGAGGGGGTGGGGAACACCGGGGAGCTGTTTTTT
CASNEGVGNTGELFF
>TRBJ1-2|few|TRBD1|TRBV29-1|13
TGCAGCGTTGTAATACAGGGGAACTATGGCTACACCTTC
CSVVIQGNYGYTF
>TRBJ2-7|.|TRBD1|TRBV29-1|16
TGCAGCGTTGAAGATCTCACGGACAGGGAAGAGAACGAGCAGTACTTC
CSVEDLTDREENEQYF
>TRBJ2-5|.|TRBD2|TRBV5-1|15
TGCGCCAGCAGCCAGACTAGCGGGGGGGCGAAGACCCAGTACTTC
CASSQTSGGAKTQYF
>TRBJ1-5|.|.|TRBV7-8|12
TGTGCCAGCAGCGTTAGCGGTCAGCCCCAGCATTTT
CASSVSGQPQHF
>TRBJ1-1|.|TRBD1|TRBV6-5|14
TGTGCCAGCAGTTTAGGACAGGGCTACACTGAAGCTTTCTTT
CASSLGQGYTEAFF
>TRBJ1-6|.|.|TRBV2|12
TGTGCCAGCAGTGGGGAGACAAGGTCCCTCCACTTT
CASSGETRSLHF
>TRBJ1-2|.|TRBD1|TRBV19|14
TGTGCCAGTAGTAAACAGGGGATGGTCTATGGCTACACCTTC
CASSKQGMVYGYTF
>TRBJ1-6|.|.|TRBV11-2|16
TGTGCCAGCAGCAACAGGGATAGCTCCTATAATTCACCCCTCCACTTT
CASSNRDSSYNSPLHF
>TRBJ1-2|.|.|TRBV7-9|14
TGTGCCAGCAGCTTGGGACAAAGTAACTATGGCTACACCTTC
CASSLGQSNYGYTF
>TRBJ2-3|.|TRBD1|TRBV11-2|17
TGTGCCAGCAGCTTAGATCTAGGACAGGGGGAGACAGATACGCAGTATTTT
CASSLDLGQGETDTQYF
>TRBJ1-4|.|.|TRBV5-1|15
TGCGCCAGCAGATACCGACAGACGGCTAATGAAAAACTGTTTTTT
CASRYRQTANEKLFF
>TRBJ2-7|.|TRBD1|TRBV10-2|12
TGCGCCAGCAGTGGGGACAGCTACGAGCAGTACTTC
CASSGDSYEQYF
>TRBJ1-5|.|TRBD1|TRBV19|17
TGTGCCAGTAGTACCGCCGGGACAGGGAGTGGGTATCAGCCCCAGCATTTT
CASSTAGTGSGYQPQHF
>TRBJ2-2|.|.|TRBV9|16
TGTGCCAGCAGCGCGACCGCGACCCCGGGGACCGGGGAGCTGTTTTTT
CASSATATPGTGELFF
>TRBJ1-6|.|.|TRBV7-6|15
TGTGCCAGCAGCCCTGGCGGGACGGGTAATTCACCCCTCCACTTT
CASSPGGTGNSPLHF
>TRBJ1-5|.|TRBD1|TRBV28|12
TGTGCCAGCAGCCCACTCGACAGGGAGAGGCATTTT
CASSPLDRERHF
>TRBJ2-3|.|TRBD2|TRBV29-1|14
TGCAGCGTTGTCGTGGGAGGGAGGACAGATACGCAGTATTTT
CSVVVGGRTDTQYF
>TRBJ1-1|.|.|TRBV29-1|13
TGCAGCGTTTCGGGAGACTCAGGAACCCCAGCTTTCTTT
CSVSGDSGTPAFF
>TRBJ2-7|once|.|TRBV12-2|13
TGTGCCAGCAGCTCGGGACAGCCCTACGAGCAGTACTTC
CASSSGQPYEQYF
>TRBJ1-5|.|.|TRBV7-9|16
TGTGCCAGCAGCTCTTCCAGGGGTTATAGCAATCAGCCCCAGCATTTT
CASSSSRGYSNQPQHF
>TRBJ1-5|.|.|TRBV27|17
TGTGCCAGCAGTTTAAAAGGGCCCTTCGGGGGGGATCAGCCCCAGCATTTT
CASSLKGPFGGDQPQHF
>TRBJ2-5|.|.|TRBV12-2|15
TGTGCAAGTCGCTTAAGGCAGGAGAGGGAAGAGACCCAGTACTTC
CASRLRQEREETQYF
>TRBJ2-5|.|TRBD2|TRBV18|16
TGTGCCAGCTCACCACAGGCTAGCGGGGACGGGGAGACCCAGTACTTC
CASSPQASGDGETQYF
>TRBJ2-5|few|.|TRBV4-3|14
TGCGCCAGCAGCCAAGATAAATTAGTTGGGACCCAGTACTTC
CASSQDKLVGTQYF
>TRBJ2-7|few|TRBD1|TRBV6-6|14
TGTGCCAGCAGGATTATGGACAGGGTGGGCGAGCAGTACTTC
CASRIMDRVGEQYF
>TRBJ1-2|.|TRBD1|TRBV29-1|13
TGCAGCGTTGAGGGTGACAGGGTGGAAGGCTACACCTTC
CSVEGDRVEGYTF
>TRBJ2-5|few|.|TRBV4-1|14
TGCGCCAGCAGCCAAGAGATAGGGGATGAGACCCAGTACTTC
CASSQEIGDETQYF
>TRBJ2-5|.|TRBD1|TRBV15|17
TGTGCCACCAGCAGAGCGGGACAGGGAACTCGGTTGGAGACCCAGTACTTC
CATSRAGQGTRLETQYF
>TRBJ2-2|.|.|TRBV11-2|12
TGTGCCAGCAGCTTTATTACCGGGGAGCTGTTTTTT
CASSFITGELFF
>TRBJ1-3|few|TRBD1|TRBV25-1|18
TGTGCCAGCAGTGGCCTCCTTTGGGGACAGAACTCTGGAAACACCATATATTTT
CASSGLLWGQNSGNTIYF
>TRBJ1-4|.|TRBD1|TRBV7-2|16
TGTGCCAGCAGCCCTCGACAGGGGGCAAGTAATGAAAAACTGTTTTTT
CASSPRQGASNEKLFF
>TRBJ2-7|.|TRBD2|TRBV4-1|15
TGCGCCAGCAGTCTATTAGGGAGGGACCTGGGCGAGCAGTACTTC
CASSLLGRDLGEQYF
>TRBJ2-7|few|TRBD1|TRBV2|14
TGTGCCAGCAGTAAAAACAGGGGGCCCTACGAGCAGTACTTC
CASSKNRGPYEQYF
>TRBJ2-7|.|.|TRBV11-3|15
TGTGCCAGCAGCCCAAACAGGGCTTTATCCTACGAGCAGTACTTC
CASSPNRALSYEQYF
>TRBJ2-3|.|TRBD2|TRBV25-1|14
TGTGCCAGCAGTCGGCGGGGGAGCACAGATACGCAGTATTTT
CASSRRGSTDTQYF
>TRBJ1-5|few|.|TRBV4-1|15
TGCGCCAGCAGCCAAGTTGGACCGGGAATAAGGCCCCAGCATTTT
CASSQVGPGIRPQHF
>TRBJ1-1|few|TRBD1|TRBV7-6|13
TGTGCCAGCAGCTTACGTGCGGACAGGGAAGCTTTCTTT
CASSLRADREAFF
>TRBJ1-1|few|.|TRBV5-1|14
TGCGCCAGCAGCTTGGAACAGGGTCAGACTGAAGCTTTCTTT
CASSLEQGQTEAFF
>TRBJ2-5|.|TRBD2|TRBV11-3|14
TGTGCCAGCAGTCCGACTAGCGGGGAAGAGACCCAGTACTTC
CASSPTSGEETQYF
>TRBJ2-1|.|.|TRBV7-9|16
TGTGCCAGCAGCTTATCGTCCCGGGACATCTACAATGAGCAGTTCTTC
CASSLSSRDIYNEQFF